This T cell receptor (beta chain) was captured in a study of technical replicates of blood from a few donors. Repertoires were generated with immunoSEQ multiplex PCR, while TCRdb's copy carries only in-frame clones and drops some. The sample contains over 65,000 clones, almost 98% of which appear only once. The CDR3 is made up of 14 amino acids. Germline lookup yields CDR1 SGHNT and CDR2 YYREEE (reference sequence). V shed 0 bases, J shed 6 bases, and the junction held 2 bases outside the gene matches. This sequence was found in a human donor in good health. The sample taken for sequencing was T cells isolated from PBMCs. V usage is TRBV5-4 and J usage is TRBJ2-2; 7 nucleotides agree with TRBD2. CDR3 sequence reads: CASSLVAGAGELFF. The CDR3 DNA sequence: TGTGCCAGCAGCTTGGTGGCGGGGGCCGGGGAGCTGTTTTTT.